This section outlines one TCR beta chain sequence together with its context. The CDR3 covers 11 residues. Trimming cost V 4 bases and J 5 bases, with 8 bases left between them. Per the germline V gene, CDR1 is GTSNPN and CDR2 is SVGIG (reference sequence). This record belongs to a study of control samples from healthy donors and cancer patients. Only in-frame clones appear in the TCRdb table, and some are missing; sequencing was by immunoSEQ multiplex PCR. The profile shows 130,000 or so clones, roughly 94% of them singletons. Source material: PBMCs. V and J are TRBV30 and TRBJ1-1, with D uncertain. The sequence was collected from a man aged 55 to 70 with colorectal cancer. The CDR3 DNA reads as TGTGCCTGGAAAGTGGGTACTGAAGCTTTCTTT. It is translated as CAWKVGTEAFF.